The 12 T cell receptor beta chains in this list originate from one sample, sequenced in a study of sequential checkpoint blockade in melanoma. Assay used: immunoSEQ multiplex PCR; TCRdb lists only in-frame clones, some missing. The sample lists under 25,000 clones, around 67% occurring once. Sample treatment: randomized to nivolumab then ipilimumab (arm A) or the reverse (arm B). The specimen comprised CD8+ T cells sorted from blood (inferred from file names), sampled from a patient given nivolumab and ipilimumab in sequence. The receptor set was obtained from a human donor with melanoma.

The chain has TRBV19 and TRBJ1-5; possible D gene TRBD1, 5 bases. Germline loops: CDR1 LNHDA, CDR2 SQIVND (reference sequence). This CDR3 is built from 15 residues. Trimming took off 0 bases at V and 3 bases at J, with 9 bases between the two ends. This CDR3 reads CASSIDSRDNQPQHF. The CDR3 nucleotides are TGTGCCAGTAGTATAGACAGCAGGGACAATCAGCCCCAGCATTTT. Supplemented by reference TRBV19 and TRBJ1-5, the full variable domain reads DGGITQSPKYLFRKEGQNVTLSCEQNLNHDAMYWYRQDPGQGLRLIYYSQIVNDFQKGDIAEGYSVSREKKESFPLTVTSAQKNPTAFYLCASSIDSRDNQPQHFGDGTRLSIL.

The chain carries TRBV11-2 and TRBJ2-2; D gene uncertain. This CDR3 region has 12 residues. Trimming took 5 bases from V and 6 from J, leaving 7 bases between them. Germline V lookup: CDR1 SGHAT, CDR2 FQNNGV. CDR3 in amino acids: CASSHNAGELFF. The CDR3 DNA reads TGTGCCAGCAGCCACAACGCCGGGGAGCTGTTTTTT.

This chain joins TRBV9 and TRBJ2-1; no reliable D call. Per germline, CDR1 SGDLS and CDR2 YYNGEE. CDR3 length equals 18 residues. Trimming pared 0 bases from V and 5 bases from J, leaving 21 bases between. DNA of the CDR3: TGTGCCAGCAGCGTAGGGCACCCCGACGCCACGGAGCACAATGAGCAGTTCTTC. Translating it yields CASSVGHPDATEHNEQFF.

The rearrangement uses TRBV28 and TRBJ2-7; a weak D match, TRBD2 (6 bases). CDR1 MDHEN and CDR2 SYDVKM come from the germline V gene. The CDR3 is 14 residues long. V was shortened by 6 bases and J by 7 bases, with 19 bases between the two germline ends. CDR3 DNA: TGTGCCAGCAGGCCCCCGGGGGACTCTCGGGAGCAGTACTTC. Residues: CASRPPGDSREQYF.

The chain carries TRBV30 and TRBJ2-3, with TRBD2 as a possible D gene (6 bases). The CDR3 contains 13 residues. Looked up from germline, CDR1 is GTSNPN and CDR2 is SVGIG (reference sequence). V was pared by 0 bases and J by 6 bases, with 10 bases between. CDR3 amino acids: CAWSVGGQDTQYF. The CDR3 region has the DNA TGTGCCTGGAGTGTGGGAGGCCAGGATACGCAGTATTTT.

This clone is categorized as medium-sized. This rearrangement joins TRBV14 to TRBJ2-7, with TRBD2 identical over 7 bases. Germline CDR1 and CDR2: SGHDN and FVKESK. The CDR3 loop spans 16 amino acids. V lost 4 bases to trimming and J lost 5 bases; unmatched junction nucleotides: 14. For the CDR3, the DNA is TGTGCCAGCAGCCGGTGGGAGTCCGGGACTACTAACGAGCAGTACTTC. The encoded protein is CASSRWESGTTNEQYF. Using reference TRBV14 and TRBJ2-7 for the parts outside the CDR3, the full variable domain is EAGVTQFPSHSVIEKGQTVTLRCDPISGHDNLYWYRRVMGKEIKFLLHFVKESKQDESGMPNNRFLAERTGGTYSTLKVQPAELEDSGVYFCASSRWESGTTNEQYFGPGTRLTVT.

This chain joins TRBV4-1 and TRBJ2-7; 7 positions match TRBD1. The CDR3 runs to 14 residues. Trimming cost V 4 bases and J 1 base; bases outside gene matches: 4. Per germline, CDR1 MGHRA and CDR2 YSYEKL. As DNA, the CDR3 is TGCGCCAGCAGCCCACAGGGGAATTCCTACGAGCAGTACTTC. Protein: CASSPQGNSYEQYF.

The rearrangement joins TRBV4-3 to TRBJ2-1; 8 bases agree with TRBD2. V was clipped by 0 bases and J by 0 bases; unmatched bases: 1. Germline lookup yields CDR1 LGHNA and CDR2 YSLEER. This CDR3 is built from 16 residues. The CDR3 DNA reads as TGCGCCAGCAGCCAAGAGGCGGGAGGCTCCTACAATGAGCAGTTCTTC. Amino acid sequence: CASSQEAGGSYNEQFF.

The J gene is TRBJ1-1, the V gene TRBV7-9; 9 nucleotides agree with TRBD1. V trimming: 5 bases; J trimming: 5 bases; junction bases outside the gene matches: 6. The CDR3 totals 14 residues. Per the germline V gene, CDR1 is SEHNR and CDR2 is FQNEAQ (reference sequence). CDR3 nucleotides: TGTGCCAGCAGCGGGACAGGGAAGGGAACTGAAGCTTTCTTT. This encodes CASSGTGKGTEAFF. Using reference TRBV7-9 and TRBJ1-1 for the parts outside the CDR3, the full variable domain is DTGVSQNPRHKITKRGQNVTFRCDPISEHNRLYWYRQTLGQGPEFLTYFQNEAQLEKSRLLSDRFSAERPKGSFSTLEIQRTEQGDSAMYLCASSGTGKGTEAFFGQGTRLTVV.

The V call is TRBV10-1, the J call TRBJ2-7; TRBD1 might be the D (5 bases). CDR3 size: 13 residues. Per the germline V gene, CDR1 is WNHNN and CDR2 is SYGVQD (reference sequence). V lost 2 bases and J lost 1, with 6 bases in between. CDR3 sequence: CASSEDSSYEQYF. As DNA, the CDR3 is TGCGCCAGCAGTGAGGACAGTTCCTACGAGCAGTACTTC.

The chain employs TRBV7-9 and TRBJ1-2; 8 bases align to TRBD1. Germline V lookup: CDR1 SEHNR, CDR2 FQNEAQ (reference sequence). CDR3 size: 17 residues. The V gene end was trimmed by 5 bases and the J gene end by 6 bases; junction bases not matched to a gene: 17. CDR3 amino acids: CASSTDRVKNWVDGYTF. The CDR3 DNA reads as TGTGCCAGCAGCACGGACAGGGTAAAGAATTGGGTAGATGGCTACACCTTC. Supplemented by reference TRBV7-9 and TRBJ1-2, the full variable domain reads DTGVSQNPRHKITKRGQNVTFRCDPISEHNRLYWYRQTLGQGPEFLTYFQNEAQLEKSRLLSDRFSAERPKGSFSTLEIQRTEQGDSAMYLCASSTDRVKNWVDGYTFGSGTRLTVV.

This clone was counted only a few times. The V call is TRBV4-2, the J call TRBJ1-1, with 8 bases matching TRBD1. Losses at the gene ends were 5 bases for V and 4 bases for J; bases not matched to a gene: 6. This CDR3 is built from 14 residues. The V gene's germline CDR1 is LGHNA and CDR2 YNFKEQ. The CDR3 coding sequence is TGTGCCAGCAGCTTTCAGGGGGCGGCCACTGAAGCTTTCTTT. Translated, it gives CASSFQGAATEAFF.